The rows below give T cell receptor beta chains drawn from one sample of a study of T cells in Graves' hyperthyroidism and ophthalmopathy. TCRdb redid the calling of the multiplex PCR reads with MiXCR, one entry per CDR3 protein. This sample yields more than 150,000 distinct CDR3 sequences, of which over 15% are seen a single time; 25% to 35% belongs to the top ten. The sequenced sample consisted of blood. All receptors come from a woman aged 50 to 60 with Graves' hyperthyroidism. Both conserved end residues are part of each CDR3. The D gene is left open where the match is weak. Some rows mark clone size as missing; the rest say once, few, many or name a class of expanded clone.

TRBV14	TRBJ2-3	NA	14	few	TGTGCCAGCAGCCATTTGACAGACACAGATACGCAGTATTTT	CASSHLTDTDTQYF
TRBV27	TRBJ1-1	NA	15	many	TGTGCCAGCAGTCAATACAGGCCCTTCTTCACTGAAGCTTTCTTT	CASSQYRPFFTEAFF
TRBV6-1	TRBJ1-5	NA	16	many	TGTGCCAGCAGTGAAAGTTTGTGGGAGTACAATCAGCCCCAGCATTTT	CASSESLWEYNQPQHF
TRBV4-2	TRBJ2-1	TRBD2	15	many	TGTGCCAGCAGCCAAGTAGCGGGGGGGCATGATGAGCAGTTCTTC	CASSQVAGGHDEQFF
TRBV28	TRBJ2-6	NA	15	many	TGTGCCAGCAGTACGCAGCTCTCTGGGGCCAACGTCCTGACTTTC	CASSTQLSGANVLTF
TRBV15	TRBJ2-2	NA	20	NA	TGTGCCACCAGCAGAGATCGGGACGGGGGGCGCATAAGGGGCACCGGGGAGCTGTTTTTT	CATSRDRDGGRIRGTGELFF
TRBV2	TRBJ2-6	NA	18	NA	TGTGCCAGCAGGGAAACAGGTTCACCACTCTCTGGGGCCAACGTCCTGACTTTC	CASRETGSPLSGANVLTF
TRBV20-1	TRBJ2-7	NA	15	NA	TGCAGTGCTACGCGGACCGGAGAAAACTCCTACGAGCAGTACTTC	CSATRTGENSYEQYF
TRBV6-1	TRBJ2-7	NA	13	few	TGTGCCAGCAGCCGCCACCAGGGATACGAGCAGTACTTC	CASSRHQGYEQYF
TRBV15	TRBJ2-2	NA	17	NA	TGTGCCACCAGCGAGCTCGGACGGCCAAGGGGTACCGGGGAGCTGTTTTTT	CATSELGRPRGTGELFF
TRBV7-9	TRBJ1-2	NA	16	many	TGTGCCAGCAGCTTACCACTCCTCACAGGGTACCATGGCTACACCTTC	CASSLPLLTGYHGYTF
TRBV5-4	TRBJ1-1	NA	14	few	TGTGCCAGCAGCTCCGATGTGGGACCGCGAAGGGCTTTCTTT	CASSSDVGPRRAFF
TRBV4-3	TRBJ2-1	NA	17	NA	TGCGCCAGCAGCCAAGATATAGGGGTCAGCTCCTACAATGAGCAGTTCTTC	CASSQDIGVSSYNEQFF
TRBV29-1	TRBJ2-1	NA	11	many	TGCAGCGTTTATGCGGTTAATGAGCAGTTCTTC	CSVYAVNEQFF
TRBV28	TRBJ2-1	NA	15	many	TGTGCCAGCCGGCTTGGCGGATCCTCCTACAATGAGCAGTTCTTC	CASRLGGSSYNEQFF
TRBV7-3	TRBJ1-6	TRBD1	15	many	TGTGCCAGCAGCTGGACAGGGCCCTATAATTCACCCCTCCACTTT	CASSWTGPYNSPLHF
TRBV19	TRBJ2-7	NA	15	many	TGTGCCAGTAGTTTAGGGACATCTCTCACCTACGAGCAGTACTTC	CASSLGTSLTYEQYF
TRBV5-8	TRBJ1-2	NA	15	many	TGTGCCAGCAGCTTGGCCGGTCGACGGATCTATGGCTACACCTTC	CASSLAGRRIYGYTF
TRBV20-1	TRBJ2-5	NA	14	few	TGCAGTGCGGCAGACGGAGTTGCTACGGAGACCCAGTACTTC	CSAADGVATETQYF
TRBV5-1	TRBJ2-7	NA	14	many	TGCGCCAGCAGCCGACAGGCTAGCTCCTACGAGCAGTACTTC	CASSRQASSYEQYF
TRBV9	TRBJ2-7	NA	15	NA	TGTGCCAGCAGCGTAGAGACAGGTATTATCTACGAGCAGTACTTC	CASSVETGIIYEQYF
TRBV20-1	TRBJ2-3	NA	14	many	TGCAGTGACCCGAGGGCTGAAGAGGGAGATACGCAGTATTTT	CSDPRAEEGDTQYF
TRBV25-1	TRBJ1-4	NA	11	NA	TGTGCCAGCAGTGTTAGTGAAAAACTGTTTTTT	CASSVSEKLFF
TRBV19	TRBJ2-1	TRBD1	17	NA	TGTGCCAGTAGTACCTTGCCGGGACAGTCCTCCTACAATGAGCAGTTCTTC	CASSTLPGQSSYNEQFF
TRBV7-2	TRBJ2-7	TRBD2	18	once	TGTGCCAGCAGCTTAGCGGTGACTAGCGGACCTTTCGCCTACGAGCAGTACTTC	CASSLAVTSGPFAYEQYF
TRBV12-3/TRBV12-4	TRBJ1-5	NA	16	NA	TGTGCCAGCAGTTTATCGGACAGTTGGGCAAATCAGCCCCAGCATTTT	CASSLSDSWANQPQHF